The 24 T cell receptor beta chains presented below share a single source sample, sequenced in a study of CD8 T cells in ankylosing spondylitis. One entry per CDR3 protein, called by TCRdb with MiXCR from the 5' RACE reads. Of 250,000 to 400,000 distinct CDR3 sequences listed, under 14% are singletons. Sequencing input: blood, either unsorted or a sorted T cell fraction (not recorded which). These receptor sequences come from a female donor with ankylosing spondylitis or in good health (not recorded which).

This clonotype was observed many times. The chain couples TRBV12-3 or TRBV12-4 to TRBJ1-6; D remains ambiguous. V dropped 4 bases and J dropped 7 bases, with 14 bases sitting between them. CDR3 size: 15 residues. CDR3 nucleotides: TGTGCCAGCAGTTCCGGCCCCGTAGGGAATTCACCCCTCCACTTT. The encoded protein is CASSSGPVGNSPLHF.

This clonotype was counted ten times or more. The genes are TRBV10-3 and TRBJ2-7, with D maybe TRBD2 (5 bases). The V end was cut by 0 bases, the J end by 3 bases, with 6 bases between. CDR3 length: 13 amino acids. Germline lookup yields CDR1 ENHRY and CDR2 SYGVKD. CDR3 residues: CAISESTNYEQYF. The CDR3 bases are TGTGCCATCAGTGAGTCGACTAACTACGAGCAGTACTTC.

This clonotype was seen only a few times. The chain is built from TRBV4-1 and TRBJ2-3; TRBD2 matches 8 bases. The CDR3 contains 14 residues. V shed 8 bases and J 5 bases; nucleotides not matched to a gene: 9. The germline V gene encodes CDR1 MGHRA and CDR2 YSYEKL. The CDR3 coding sequence is TGCGCCAGCTCCGGGGTAGCGGGGTTAGATACGCAGTATTTT. It translates to CASSGVAGLDTQYF.

The table lists this clonotype with many counts. V usage is TRBV29-1 and J usage is TRBJ1-4; 7 nucleotides agree with TRBD1. The CDR3 spans 15 residues. Germline CDR1 SQVTM, CDR2 ANQGSEA. Trimming at V came to 7 bases and at J to 0 bases, leaving 8 bases not matched to a gene. The CDR3 sequence is CSAVGQEATNEKLFF. The CDR3 nucleotides read TGCAGCGCGGTCGGACAGGAGGCAACTAATGAAAAACTGTTTTTT.

This clonotype was seen repeatedly, ten times or more. V gene TRBV29-1 combines with J gene TRBJ2-7; possibly TRBD2 for D (6 bases). The CDR3 runs 12 residues. The V gene lost 2 bases and the J gene lost 3 bases, with 8 bases spanning the gap. The germline V gene has CDR1 SQVTM and CDR2 ANQGSEA. Here the CDR3 DNA reads TGCAGCGTTGAATGGAGGGGCTACGAGCAGTACTTC. As protein: CSVEWRGYEQYF.

This clonotype was picked up a small number of times. The chain combines TRBV20-1 with TRBJ1-3; D remains ambiguous. Deletions cut 3 bases from V and 0 bases from J, with 6 bases between. The germline CDR1 and CDR2 sequences are DFQATT and SNEGSKA (reference sequence). The CDR3 spans 13 residues. CDR3: CSARTSSGNTIYF. CDR3 sequence (DNA): TGCAGTGCTAGGACAAGCTCTGGAAACACCATATATTTT.

Ten or more counts support this clonotype. The chain couples TRBV29-1 to TRBJ1-2, with no clear D. Trimming removed 4 bases at V and 7 bases at J, with 7 bases between. The germline gives CDR1 SQVTM, CDR2 ANQGSEA. The CDR3 contains 10 residues. The DNA for the CDR3 is TGCAGCGTTGGGGGTAGTGGCTACACCTTC. It is translated as CSVGGSGYTF.

This clonotype was counted at least ten times. At one end the junction does not follow the germline gene, possibly because of a read error. The chain joins TRBV20-1 to TRBJ1-1; 8 bases agree with TRBD1. Looked up from germline, CDR1 is DFQATT and CDR2 is SNEGSKA (reference sequence). The CDR3 runs to 14 residues. The CDR3 DNA sequence: TGCAGTGTTGGGGCGGGACAGGTGAAGACTGAAGCTTTCTTT. This codes for CSVGAGQVKTEAFF.

This clonotype appeared many times. The chain combines TRBV5-1 with TRBJ2-1, with D unclear. This CDR3 region has 14 residues. From germline, CDR1 is SGHRS and CDR2 YFSETQ. The V gene lost 1 base and the J gene lost 4 bases, with 9 bases spanning the gap. The chain's CDR3 is CASSLPGTYNEQFF. In nucleotides, the CDR3 is TGCGCCAGCAGCTTGCCAGGTACTTACAATGAGCAGTTCTTC.

This clonotype was seen repeatedly, ten times or more. V usage is TRBV28 and J usage is TRBJ1-6, with a tentative D call TRBD1 (6 bases). The CDR3 loop spans 16 amino acids. Per germline, CDR1 MDHEN and CDR2 SYDVKM. The V end lost 5 bases, the J end lost 7 bases, and 18 bases lay between the germline ends. The DNA of the CDR3 is TGTGCCAGCAGTCCAACGACCGGACAGAACAATTCACCCCTCCACTTT. Its protein is CASSPTTGQNNSPLHF.

This clonotype has a count of ten or more. The chain recombines TRBV28 with TRBJ2-1; unclear D gene. Germline loops: CDR1 MDHEN, CDR2 SYDVKM. Trimming pared 5 bases from V and 0 bases from J, leaving 11 bases between. The CDR3 is 15 amino acids. This CDR3 reads CASSTSPVSYNEQFF. DNA for the CDR3: TGTGCCAGCAGTACTTCCCCCGTCTCCTACAATGAGCAGTTCTTC.

The V call is TRBV20-1, the J call TRBJ2-5; 10 bases agree with TRBD2. With V trimmed by 0 bases and J by 4 bases, 11 bases remained unmatched. The germline gives CDR1 DFQATT, CDR2 SNEGSKA (reference sequence). There are 17 residues in the CDR3. The DNA of the CDR3 is TGCAGTGCTAGAGATCTTCCGCCGGGACTAGCGCCAGAGACCCAGTACTTC. It is translated as CSARDLPPGLAPETQYF.

The chain uses TRBV28 and TRBJ2-7; TRBD2 agrees at 13 bases. Germline-derived CDR1 and CDR2 are MDHEN and SYDVKM. The V segment lost 2 bases and the J segment 0 bases; nucleotides outside the gene matches: 7. The CDR3 is 18 amino acids. In nucleotides, the CDR3 is TGTGCCAGCAGTTTACGGCCGGGACTAGCGGGGAGCTCCTACGAGCAGTACTTC. The encoded protein is CASSLRPGLAGSSYEQYF. Full variable domain (rest looked up from reference TRBV28 and TRBJ2-7): DVKVTQSSRYLVKRTGEKVFLECVQDMDHENMFWYRQDPGLGLRLIYFSYDVKMKEKGDIPEGYSVSREKKERFSLILESASTNQTSMYLCASSLRPGLAGSSYEQYFGPGTRLTVT.

This clonotype was counted at least ten times. This chain connects TRBV11-2 to TRBJ1-1, with D possibly being TRBD1 (6 bases). This CDR3 region has 13 residues. Germline assignment: CDR1 SGHAT and CDR2 FQNNGV. V gave up 4 bases and J gave up 5 bases, with 11 bases separating them. CDR3 nucleotides: TGTGCCAGCAGCTGGGTGAGGGGGACTGAAGCTTTCTTT. Residues: CASSWVRGTEAFF.

This clonotype was counted many times. The V call is TRBV10-3, the J call TRBJ1-6, with D maybe TRBD1 (5 bases). CDR1 ENHRY and CDR2 SYGVKD come from the germline V gene. The CDR3 spans 13 residues. V was pared by 3 bases and J by 10 bases, with 10 bases between. The CDR3 protein is CAISDLGDSPLHF. In DNA form, the CDR3 reads TGTGCCATCAGTGACCTGGGGGACTCACCCCTCCACTTT.

This clonotype came up many times. J is TRBJ2-7 and V is TRBV6-1; 9 bases align to TRBD2. The CDR3 totals 14 residues. CDR1 and CDR2 (germline): MNHNS, SASEGT. Trimming removed 8 bases from V and 0 bases from J; junction bases left unmatched: 5. The CDR3, as DNA: TGTGCCAGCCCTAGCGGGGACCCCTCCTACGAGCAGTACTTC. Its protein product is CASPSGDPSYEQYF.

This clonotype was detected ten times or more. This chain uses TRBV7-2 with TRBJ2-3; D gene unclear. V shed 3 bases and J shed 1 base, with 11 bases lying between them. CDR3 size: 15 residues. Germline V gives CDR1 SGHTA, CDR2 FQGNSA. CDR3 loop: CASSFGNGRTDTQYF. The CDR3 DNA is TGTGCCAGCAGCTTCGGCAACGGGCGCACAGATACGCAGTATTTT.

This clonotype has just a few counts. Here the CDR3 reads CASSLGRGGEETQYF. The CDR3 region has the DNA TGTGCCAGCAGTTTGGGGCGGGGGGGTGAAGAGACCCAGTACTTC. The V call is TRBV12-3 or TRBV12-4, the J call TRBJ2-5, with 9 positions matching TRBD2. The CDR3 has 15 amino acids. Trimming at V came to 3 bases and at J to 3 bases, leaving 5 bases not matched to a gene.

This clonotype was seen more than once but under ten times. CDR3 nucleotides: TGTGCCACCAGCAACGGAGGGACAGGGAACACTGAAGCTTTCTTT. It yields the protein CATSNGGTGNTEAFF. The genes are TRBV15 and TRBJ1-1, with 8 bases matching TRBD1. The V gene end was trimmed by 4 bases and the J gene end by 1 base; junction bases not matched to a gene: 5. The CDR3 is 15 amino acids. CDR1 and CDR2 from the germline V gene are LNHNV and YYDKDF (reference sequence). Based on the CDR3 plus reference TRBV15 and TRBJ1-1, the full variable domain is DAMVIQNPRYQVTQFGKPVTLSCSQTLNHNVMYWYQQKSSQAPKLLFHYYDKDFNNEADTPDNFQSRRPNTSFCFLDIRSPGLGDTAMYLCATSNGGTGNTEAFFGQGTRLTVV.

This clonotype was seen ten or more times. The chain employs TRBV6-6 and TRBJ2-2; D is unclear. CDR3 length: 11 amino acids. The germline V gene has CDR1 MNHNY and CDR2 SVGAGI (reference sequence). Trimming shortened V by 4 bases and J by 13 bases, and 10 bases separated the two germline ends. CDR3 nucleotides: TGTGCCAGCAGTTCCACCGGCGGGCTGTTTTTT. Translated, it gives CASSSTGGLFF.

This rearrangement joins TRBV20-1 to TRBJ2-5; 7 bases line up with TRBD1. CDR1 is DFQATT, CDR2 SNEGSKA, per germline (reference sequence). The CDR3 is made up of 14 amino acids. V trimming: 4 bases; J trimming: 1 base; junction bases outside the gene matches: 6. The CDR3 nucleotides are TGCAGTGCTACTAAGGACAGGATCCAAGAGACCCAGTACTTC. Its protein is CSATKDRIQETQYF.

This clonotype was recorded a few times. At one of its ends the junction is not consistent with the germline gene, which may arise from a read error. The V and J genes are TRBV20-1 and TRBJ2-1; D is unclear. The CDR3 extends over 17 amino acids. CDR1 DFQATT and CDR2 SNEGSKA come from the germline V gene (reference sequence). CDR3 bases: TGCTGTGCTAGAGATCGAAATGGCTTCCAATCCTACAATGAGCAGTTCTTC. This translates into CCARDRNGFQSYNEQFF.

This chain links TRBV28 with TRBJ1-1, with TRBD1 matching 8 bases. Germline lookup yields CDR1 MDHEN and CDR2 SYDVKM. J gave up 1 base and V 6 bases, and 4 bases lay outside the gene matches. This CDR3 has 14 residues. CDR3 sequence (DNA): TGTGCCAGCAGAACCAGGGGGCAGAACACTGAAGCTTTCTTT. Translation: CASRTRGQNTEAFF.

This clonotype was found many times. This chain joins TRBV20-1 and TRBJ2-1, with 8 bases matching TRBD1. After removal of 6 bases from V and 10 bases from J, the junction contained 20 bases not matched to a gene. The CDR3 length is 16 residues. The germline V gene encodes CDR1 DFQATT and CDR2 SNEGSKA (reference sequence). This CDR3 reads CSATLLPGQVIGEQFF. In DNA form, the CDR3 reads TGCAGTGCCACACTCCTCCCGGGACAGGTAATAGGCGAGCAGTTCTTC.